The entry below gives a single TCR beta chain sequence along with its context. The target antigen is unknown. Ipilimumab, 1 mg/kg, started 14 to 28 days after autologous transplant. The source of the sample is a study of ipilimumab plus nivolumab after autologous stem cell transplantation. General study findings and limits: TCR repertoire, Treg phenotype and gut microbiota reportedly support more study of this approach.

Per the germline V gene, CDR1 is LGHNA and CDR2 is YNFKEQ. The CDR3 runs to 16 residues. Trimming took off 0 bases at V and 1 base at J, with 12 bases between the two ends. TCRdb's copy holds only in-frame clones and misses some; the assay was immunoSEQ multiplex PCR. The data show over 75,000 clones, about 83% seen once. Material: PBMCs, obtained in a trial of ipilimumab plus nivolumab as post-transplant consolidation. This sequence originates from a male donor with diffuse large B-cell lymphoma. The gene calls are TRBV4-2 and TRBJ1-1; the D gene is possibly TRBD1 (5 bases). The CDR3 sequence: CASSQDPGEGNTEAFF. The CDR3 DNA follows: TGTGCCAGCAGCCAAGATCCGGGGGAGGGGAACACTGAAGCTTTCTTT.